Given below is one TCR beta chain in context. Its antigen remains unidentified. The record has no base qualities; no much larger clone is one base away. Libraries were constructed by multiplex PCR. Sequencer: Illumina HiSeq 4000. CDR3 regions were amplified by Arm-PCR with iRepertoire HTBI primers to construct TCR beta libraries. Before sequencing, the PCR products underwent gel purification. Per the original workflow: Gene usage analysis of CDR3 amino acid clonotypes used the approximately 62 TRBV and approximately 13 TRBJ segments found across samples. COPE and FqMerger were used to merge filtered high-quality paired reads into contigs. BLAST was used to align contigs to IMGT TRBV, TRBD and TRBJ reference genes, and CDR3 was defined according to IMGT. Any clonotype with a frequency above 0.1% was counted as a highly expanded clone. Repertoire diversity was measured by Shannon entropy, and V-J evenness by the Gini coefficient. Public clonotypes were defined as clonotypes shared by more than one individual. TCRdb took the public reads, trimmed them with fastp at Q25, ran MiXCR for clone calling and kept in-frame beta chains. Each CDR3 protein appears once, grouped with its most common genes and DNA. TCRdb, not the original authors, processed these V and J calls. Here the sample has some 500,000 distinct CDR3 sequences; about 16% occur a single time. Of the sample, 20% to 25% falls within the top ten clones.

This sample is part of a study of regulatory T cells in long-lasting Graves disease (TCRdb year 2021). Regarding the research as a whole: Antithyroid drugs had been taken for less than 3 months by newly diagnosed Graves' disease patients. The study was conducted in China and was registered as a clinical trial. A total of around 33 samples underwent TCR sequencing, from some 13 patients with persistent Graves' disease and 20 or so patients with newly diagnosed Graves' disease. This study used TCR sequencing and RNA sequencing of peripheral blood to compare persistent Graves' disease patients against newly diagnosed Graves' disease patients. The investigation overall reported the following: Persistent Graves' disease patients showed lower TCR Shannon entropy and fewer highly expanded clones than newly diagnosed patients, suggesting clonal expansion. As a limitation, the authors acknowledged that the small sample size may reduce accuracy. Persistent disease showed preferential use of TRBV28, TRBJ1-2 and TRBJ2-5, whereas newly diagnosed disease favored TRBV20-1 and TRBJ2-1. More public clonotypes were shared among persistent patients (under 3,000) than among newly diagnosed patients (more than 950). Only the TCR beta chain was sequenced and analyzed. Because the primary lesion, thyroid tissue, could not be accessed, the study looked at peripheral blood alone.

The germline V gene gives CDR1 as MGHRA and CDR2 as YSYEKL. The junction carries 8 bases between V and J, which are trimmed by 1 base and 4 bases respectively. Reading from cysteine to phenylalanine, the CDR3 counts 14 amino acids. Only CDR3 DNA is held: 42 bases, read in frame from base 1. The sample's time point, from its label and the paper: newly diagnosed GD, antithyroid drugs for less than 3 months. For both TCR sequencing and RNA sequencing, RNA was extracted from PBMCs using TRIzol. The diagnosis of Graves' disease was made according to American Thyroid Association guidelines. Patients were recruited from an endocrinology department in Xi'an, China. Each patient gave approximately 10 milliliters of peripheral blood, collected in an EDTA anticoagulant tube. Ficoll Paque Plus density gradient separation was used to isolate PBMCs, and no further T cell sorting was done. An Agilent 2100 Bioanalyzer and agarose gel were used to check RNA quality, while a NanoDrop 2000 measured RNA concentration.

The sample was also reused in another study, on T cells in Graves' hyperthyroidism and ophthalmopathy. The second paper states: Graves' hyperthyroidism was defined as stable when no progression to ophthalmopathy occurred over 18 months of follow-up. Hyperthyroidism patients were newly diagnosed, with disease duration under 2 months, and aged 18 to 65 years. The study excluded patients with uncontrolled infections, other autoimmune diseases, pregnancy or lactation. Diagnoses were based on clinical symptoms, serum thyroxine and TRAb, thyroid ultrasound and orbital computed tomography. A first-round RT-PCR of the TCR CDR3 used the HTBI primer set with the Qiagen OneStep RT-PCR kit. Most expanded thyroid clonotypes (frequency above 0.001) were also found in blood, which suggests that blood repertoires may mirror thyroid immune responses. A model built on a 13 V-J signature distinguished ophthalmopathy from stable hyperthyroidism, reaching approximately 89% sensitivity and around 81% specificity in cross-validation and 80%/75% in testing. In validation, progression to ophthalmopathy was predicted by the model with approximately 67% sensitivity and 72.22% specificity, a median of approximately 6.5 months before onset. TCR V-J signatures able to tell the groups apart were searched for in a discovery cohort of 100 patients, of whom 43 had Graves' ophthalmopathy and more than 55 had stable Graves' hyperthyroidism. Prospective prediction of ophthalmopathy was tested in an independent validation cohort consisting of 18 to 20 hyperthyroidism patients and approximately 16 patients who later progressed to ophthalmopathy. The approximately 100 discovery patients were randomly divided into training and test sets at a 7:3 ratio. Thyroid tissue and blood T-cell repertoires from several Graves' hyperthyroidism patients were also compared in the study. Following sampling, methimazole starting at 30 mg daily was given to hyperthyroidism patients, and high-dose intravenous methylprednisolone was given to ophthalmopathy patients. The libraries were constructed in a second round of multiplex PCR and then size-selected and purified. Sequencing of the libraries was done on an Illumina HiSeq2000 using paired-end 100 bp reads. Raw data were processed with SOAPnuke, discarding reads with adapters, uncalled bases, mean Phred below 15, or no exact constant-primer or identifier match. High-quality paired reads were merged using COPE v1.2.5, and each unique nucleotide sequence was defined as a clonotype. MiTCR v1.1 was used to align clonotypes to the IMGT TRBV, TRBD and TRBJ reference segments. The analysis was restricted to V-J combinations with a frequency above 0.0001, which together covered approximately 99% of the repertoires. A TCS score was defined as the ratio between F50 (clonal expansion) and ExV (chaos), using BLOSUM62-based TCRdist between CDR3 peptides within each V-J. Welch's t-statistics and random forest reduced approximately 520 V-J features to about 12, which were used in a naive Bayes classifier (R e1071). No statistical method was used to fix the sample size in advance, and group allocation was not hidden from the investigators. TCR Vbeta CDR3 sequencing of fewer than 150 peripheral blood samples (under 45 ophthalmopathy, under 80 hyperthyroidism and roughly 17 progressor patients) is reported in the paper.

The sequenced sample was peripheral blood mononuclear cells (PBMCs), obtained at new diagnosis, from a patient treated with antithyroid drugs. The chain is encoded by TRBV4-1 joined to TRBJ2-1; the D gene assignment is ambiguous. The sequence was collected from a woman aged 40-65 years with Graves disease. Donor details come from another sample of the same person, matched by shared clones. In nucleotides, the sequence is TGCGCCAGCAGCCAAGGGACCAGGTACAATGAGCAGTTCTTC. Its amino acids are CASSQGTRYNEQFF.